A single sample is the source of the 20 T cell receptor beta chains below, sequenced in a study of blood T cells in healthy people across ages. Sample-barcoded 5' priming and a J-beta primer mix drove a second PCR of about 6 to 11 cycles. TCRdb reanalysed the 5' RACE reads using MiXCR and keeps one entry per CDR3 protein. The sample has 450,000 to 650,000 distinct CDR3 sequences, approximately 25% seen once. Another study also made use of these data, one on T cells of mothers and their children.

Sample: blood. These receptors came from a boy between 10 and 17 years old in good health.

There are a few counts of this clonotype. This chain links TRBV27 with TRBJ1-1, with TRBD1 matching 8 bases. After removal of 8 bases from V and 1 base from J, the junction contained 9 bases not matched to a gene. The CDR3 sequence is 15 residues long. From germline, CDR1 is MNHEY and CDR2 SMNVEV (reference sequence). The CDR3 DNA follows: TGTGCCAGCGGAACCAACAGGGGGACGAACACTGAAGCTTTCTTT. Encoded protein: CASGTNRGTNTEAFF.

The chain combines TRBV4-3 with TRBJ2-5, with TRBD1 matching 10 bases. The CDR3 consists of 16 residues. In germline, CDR1 is LGHNA, CDR2 YSLEER. J lost 5 bases, V lost 1 base, and 7 bases had no gene match. The CDR3 DNA is TGCGCCAGCAGCCAAGGATCGGGACAGGGGAGGGAGACCCAGTACTTC. It is translated as CASSQGSGQGRETQYF.

This clonotype was counted only a few times. The chain is built from TRBV5-6 and TRBJ2-3; the D gene is possibly TRBD2 (5 bases). The CDR3 is 14 residues long. CDR1 is SGHDT and CDR2 is YYEEEE in the germline V gene. V lost 4 bases, J lost 4 bases, and 13 bases lay in between. The CDR3 here is CASSVERVSDTQYF. CDR3 nucleotide sequence: TGTGCCAGCAGCGTGGAGAGGGTATCAGATACGCAGTATTTT.

This clonotype was seen at least ten times. V gene TRBV27 combines with J gene TRBJ2-5, with D possibly matching TRBD2 (6 bases). Germline lookup yields CDR1 MNHEY and CDR2 SMNVEV (reference sequence). CDR3 length: 12 amino acids. Trimming shortened V by 8 bases and J by 5 bases, and 12 bases separated the two germline ends. The CDR3 region is CASGGVWETQYF. CDR3 in DNA: TGTGCCAGCGGAGGGGTTTGGGAGACCCAGTACTTC.

The chain joins TRBV5-6 to TRBJ2-3; D unresolved. CDR1 and CDR2 from the germline V gene are SGHDT and YYEEEE. CDR3 size: 15 residues. The ends were cut back, 4 bases at V and 4 bases at J, with 16 bases in the middle. The CDR3 nucleotides are TGTGCCAGCAGCCCGGCTCTTAATGTGGCAGATACGCAGTATTTT. It encodes CASSPALNVADTQYF.

This clonotype came up a few times. V gene TRBV7-9 combines with J gene TRBJ2-4; 8 nucleotides agree with TRBD1. J was trimmed by 9 bases and V by 1 base; bases with no gene match: 8. CDR1 SEHNR and CDR2 FQNEAQ come from the germline V gene (reference sequence). CDR3 size: 15 residues. Written as DNA, the CDR3 is TGTGCCAGCAGCTTAGAATTTGACAGGGGACGCATTCAGTACTTC. This sequence encodes CASSLEFDRGRIQYF.

This clonotype was picked up a small number of times. The rearrangement joins TRBV30 to TRBJ1-6; D is ambiguous. CDR1 is GTSNPN and CDR2 is SVGIG in the germline V gene (reference sequence). V lost 2 bases to trimming and J lost 14 bases, with 10 bases between them. This CDR3 region has 11 residues. The CDR3 region has the DNA TGTGCCTGGAGTCATCCCGGGGCCCTCCACTTT. Translating it yields CAWSHPGALHF.

This clonotype has only a few counts. The genes are TRBV12-3 or TRBV12-4 and TRBJ2-1; 9 bases map to TRBD2. The CDR3 length is 14 residues. After removal of 5 bases from V and 7 bases from J, the junction contained 6 bases not matched to a gene. Here the CDR3 reads CASSAGGPANEQFF. The CDR3 DNA sequence: TGTGCCAGCAGTGCGGGAGGGCCCGCGAATGAGCAGTTCTTC.

This clonotype turned up a few times. The chain joins TRBV20-1 to TRBJ2-1, with D possibly matching TRBD2 (6 bases). The CDR3 runs to 11 residues. Trimming took 0 bases from V and 13 from J, leaving 10 bases between them. Germline lookup yields CDR1 DFQATT and CDR2 SNEGSKA (reference sequence). The CDR3 reads CSARDREYQFF. In nucleotides, the CDR3 is TGCAGTGCTAGAGATCGGGAGTACCAGTTCTTC.

The rearrangement uses TRBV6-2 or TRBV6-3 and TRBJ2-1, with TRBD2 matching 7 bases. V lost 5 bases and J lost 3; bases outside the gene matches: 10. The CDR3 length is 16 residues. Germline V lookup: CDR1 MNHEY, CDR2 SVGEGT. CDR3 protein: CASSLLAEPVYNEQFF. The CDR3 nucleotides read TGTGCCAGCAGTCTTCTAGCGGAGCCCGTCTACAATGAGCAGTTCTTC.

V gene TRBV7-8 combines with J gene TRBJ2-5; the D is unclear. The tail of the sequence fits TRBJ2-7 better, so the J call may be wrong. CDR3 length: 14 residues. Germline V CDR1 and CDR2: SGHVS, FQNEAQ. CDR3 nucleotide sequence: TGTGCCAGCAGCGTCCGACCGAGCTCCTACGAGCAGTACTTC. It is translated as CASSVRPSSYEQYF.

The CDR3 DNA reads as TGCAGCGTTGAAGAGAGAGCGGGAGGTACTTTGAGGCAGTACTTC. Translating gives CSVEERAGGTLRQYF. The V gene is TRBV29-1, the J gene TRBJ2-5, with 9 bases that match TRBD2. The germline V gene encodes CDR1 SQVTM and CDR2 ANQGSEA. The CDR3 extends over 15 amino acids. V was clipped by 0 bases and J by 11 bases; unmatched bases: 13.

This chain joins TRBV7-9 and TRBJ2-6; TRBD2 might be the D (6 bases). Germline V gene lookup returns CDR1 SEHNR and CDR2 FQNEAQ (reference sequence). With 7 bases removed from V and 0 bases from J, the gap between germline ends came to 13 bases. The length of the CDR3 is 16 residues. The CDR3 sequence is CASTREDHSGANVLTF. The CDR3 nucleotides are TGTGCCAGCACCAGGGAGGATCACTCTGGGGCCAACGTCCTGACTTTC.

The rearrangement links TRBV6-4 to TRBJ1-1; D possibly corresponds to TRBD1 (5 bases). The CDR3 loop spans 19 amino acids. Trimming took off 0 bases at V and 0 bases at J, with 20 bases between the two ends. CDR1 MRHNA and CDR2 SNTAGT come from the germline V gene. The CDR3 sequence is CASSDSIYWGRGMNTEAFF. CDR3 coding DNA: TGTGCCAGCAGTGACTCGATTTATTGGGGGAGGGGAATGAACACTGAAGCTTTCTTT.

This clonotype appeared a few times. V is TRBV7-2 and J is TRBJ2-7, with D tentatively TRBD2 (5 bases). The V end was cut by 0 bases, the J end by 3 bases, with 15 bases between. The CDR3 loop spans 16 amino acids. Germline CDR1 SGHTA, CDR2 FQGNSA. CDR3 loop: CASSLASVAGGYEQYF. Written as DNA, the CDR3 is TGTGCCAGCAGCTTAGCGTCAGTGGCGGGTGGCTACGAGCAGTACTTC. Together with reference TRBV7-2 and TRBJ2-7, the CDR3 gives the full variable domain: GAGVSQSPSNKVTEKGKDVELRCDPISGHTALYWYRQSLGQGLEFLIYFQGNSAPDKSGLPSDRFSAERTGGSVSTLTIQRTQQEDSAVYLCASSLASVAGGYEQYFGPGTRLTVT.

This clonotype was observed a handful of times. This chain joins TRBV21-1 and TRBJ1-5. TRBV21-1 is flagged as a pseudogene. CDR3 length: 12 residues. CDR3 residues: CATRGDNQPQHF. CDR3 DNA sequence: TGTGCTACGCGGGGGGACAATCAGCCCCAGCATTTT.

The table lists this clonotype with a few counts. The chain uses TRBV10-3 and TRBJ2-7; TRBD2 might be the D (5 bases). Per the germline V gene, CDR1 is ENHRY and CDR2 is SYGVKD. The CDR3 is 16 residues long. CDR3 DNA: TGTGCGGCGGATGAGGCGGGCCTGCCTTACTCCTACGAGCAGTACTTC. Encoded protein: CAADEAGLPYSYEQYF.

The table lists this clonotype with a few counts. The genes are TRBV7-4 and TRBJ1-1; D is perhaps TRBD1 (5 bases). There are 15 residues in the CDR3. Germline V gene lookup returns CDR1 SGHVT and CDR2 SQSDAQ. V shed 1 base and J shed 0 bases, with 9 bases lying between them. The CDR3 sequence: CASSLEGVLNTEAFF. The CDR3, as DNA: TGTGCCAGCAGCTTAGAAGGGGTCTTGAACACTGAAGCTTTCTTT.

The rearrangement links TRBV7-9 to TRBJ1-2, with D perhaps TRBD1 (6 bases). V dropped 4 bases and J dropped 8 bases, with 20 bases sitting between them. CDR1 and CDR2 (germline): SEHNR, FQNEAQ (reference sequence). The CDR3 runs to 15 residues. CDR3 nucleotide sequence: TGTGCCAGCAGCTCACTAGGAACAGGGCAGGGAGGCTACACCTTC. It translates to CASSSLGTGQGGYTF. Full variable domain (remainder filled in from reference TRBV7-9 and TRBJ1-2): DTGVSQNPRHKITKRGQNVTFRCDPISEHNRLYWYRQTLGQGPEFLTYFQNEAQLEKSRLLSDRFSAERPKGSFSTLEIQRTEQGDSAMYLCASSSLGTGQGGYTFGSGTRLTVV.

The rearrangement links TRBV20-1 to TRBJ2-1; possibly TRBD1 for D (6 bases). Germline V gene data show CDR1 as DFQATT and CDR2 as SNEGSKA (reference sequence). Trimming removed 3 bases at V and 5 bases at J, with 11 bases between. The CDR3 consists of 13 residues. For the CDR3, the DNA is TGCAGTGCTAGTGGGACACTCCACAATGAGCAGTTCTTC. This translates into CSASGTLHNEQFF.